Listed below are T cell receptor beta chains from one sample, sequenced in a study of shared clonotypes between healthy human individuals. The table came from immunoSEQ multiplex PCR; TCRdb's copy has only in-frame clones and leaves some out. The repertoire includes nearly 1,000,000 clones, around 80% of them detected once, and over 1.3% sits in the top ten. The sequencing sample was made of memory CD4+ T cells sorted from blood. The source is a man aged 18 to 30 in good health. Each CDR3 is given with its conserved first and last residue. Each record gives: J gene, V gene, clone size, CDR3 protein. Rows may omit the clone size; those that give it use once, few, many or a size class.

J gene: TRBJ1-5
V gene: TRBV27
clone size: .
CDR3 protein: CASSLEGLGNQPQHF

J gene: TRBJ1-6
V gene: TRBV5-1
clone size: .
CDR3 protein: CASSLVETNNSPLHF

J gene: TRBJ1-6
V gene: TRBV19
clone size: .
CDR3 protein: CASSISAGSPLHF

J gene: TRBJ2-3
V gene: TRBV30
clone size: .
CDR3 protein: CAWSDTDTQYF

J gene: TRBJ1-2
V gene: TRBV6-6
clone size: .
CDR3 protein: CAIPKIDRLDGGYTF

J gene: TRBJ2-3
V gene: TRBV11-1
clone size: .
CDR3 protein: CASSLGQGSADTQYF

J gene: TRBJ2-2
V gene: TRBV11-3
clone size: .
CDR3 protein: CASSPPPGNTGELFF

J gene: TRBJ1-5
V gene: TRBV7-2
clone size: once
CDR3 protein: CASSLQIDQPQHF

J gene: TRBJ2-1
V gene: TRBV7-2
clone size: .
CDR3 protein: CASSLAGASSYNEQFF

J gene: TRBJ2-1
V gene: TRBV7-2
clone size: .
CDR3 protein: CASSSPFAGAYNEQFF

J gene: TRBJ2-3
V gene: TRBV15
clone size: .
CDR3 protein: CATSREYGGILTDTQYF

J gene: TRBJ2-7
V gene: TRBV27
clone size: few
CDR3 protein: CASSLDRGQYEQYF

J gene: TRBJ2-1
V gene: TRBV6-6
clone size: .
CDR3 protein: CASSYGGRGANNEQFF

J gene: TRBJ1-2
V gene: TRBV10-3
clone size: .
CDR3 protein: CAISAGGAGYGYTF

J gene: TRBJ1-5
V gene: TRBV19
clone size: .
CDR3 protein: CASSIHGGQPQHF

J gene: TRBJ2-7
V gene: TRBV4-1
clone size: .
CDR3 protein: CASSQGALYEQYF

J gene: TRBJ2-5
V gene: TRBV19
clone size: .
CDR3 protein: CASSTGGWETQYF

J gene: TRBJ2-3
V gene: TRBV9
clone size: .
CDR3 protein: CASSVTSGLAGTDTQYF

J gene: TRBJ2-5
V gene: TRBV30
clone size: .
CDR3 protein: CAWNRGWETQYF

J gene: TRBJ2-5
V gene: TRBV2
clone size: once
CDR3 protein: CASKASAETQYF

J gene: TRBJ2-5
V gene: TRBV7-9
clone size: .
CDR3 protein: CASSFGDGGLETQYF

J gene: TRBJ1-3
V gene: TRBV29-1
clone size: .
CDR3 protein: CSVGQGNDGNTIYF

J gene: TRBJ2-7
V gene: TRBV11-2
clone size: .
CDR3 protein: CASSLPFLYEQYF

J gene: TRBJ1-1
V gene: TRBV7-2
clone size: .
CDR3 protein: CASSFGALNTEAFF

J gene: TRBJ2-2
V gene: TRBV30
clone size: .
CDR3 protein: CAWSSSQISFAGTANTGELFF

J gene: TRBJ1-1
V gene: TRBV27
clone size: few
CDR3 protein: CASSLQGNTEAFF

J gene: TRBJ2-1
V gene: TRBV9
clone size: .
CDR3 protein: CASQDQPWNEQFF

J gene: TRBJ2-1
V gene: TRBV4-3
clone size: .
CDR3 protein: CASSQDGGLPGEQFF

J gene: TRBJ2-1
V gene: TRBV4-1
clone size: .
CDR3 protein: CASSHRGGAGPLSSYNEQFF

J gene: TRBJ2-2
V gene: TRBV28
clone size: .
CDR3 protein: CASNPQLGNGGELFF

J gene: TRBJ2-1
V gene: TRBV10-1
clone size: .
CDR3 protein: CASSDGGSGGNEQFF

J gene: TRBJ1-5
V gene: TRBV27
clone size: .
CDR3 protein: CASSPRGQALGNQPQHF

J gene: TRBJ2-3
V gene: TRBV6-6
clone size: .
CDR3 protein: CASRMGTADTDTQYF

J gene: TRBJ2-1
V gene: TRBV5-6
clone size: .
CDR3 protein: CASSPSRVSYNEQFF

J gene: TRBJ1-2
V gene: TRBV6-1
clone size: .
CDR3 protein: CASSEVGYTF

J gene: TRBJ1-5
V gene: TRBV2
clone size: .
CDR3 protein: CASSGSGQGNQPQHF

J gene: TRBJ1-6
V gene: TRBV23-1
clone size: once
CDR3 protein: CASSQSTGLRTNSPLHF

J gene: TRBJ2-5
V gene: TRBV4-3
clone size: .
CDR3 protein: CASSQSGRAGGETQYF

J gene: TRBJ2-7
V gene: TRBV19
clone size: .
CDR3 protein: CASSMGRDRYEQYF

J gene: TRBJ2-5
V gene: TRBV6-5
clone size: .
CDR3 protein: CASRPGGRKETQYF

J gene: TRBJ2-5
V gene: TRBV5-1
clone size: .
CDR3 protein: CASSSTISPTQYF

J gene: TRBJ2-5
V gene: TRBV5-4
clone size: .
CDR3 protein: CASSPTGAQETQYF

J gene: TRBJ1-3
V gene: TRBV9
clone size: .
CDR3 protein: CASSPRGQIDTIYF

J gene: TRBJ2-7
V gene: TRBV7-9
clone size: .
CDR3 protein: CASSWSGVNEQYF

J gene: TRBJ1-2
V gene: TRBV16
clone size: .
CDR3 protein: CASSQRLEYSYGYTF